The 27 T cell receptor beta chains given below trace back to one sample, sequenced in a study of T cell responses to AZD1222 COVID-19 vaccine. Only in-frame clones appear in the TCRdb table, and some are missing; sequencing was by immunoSEQ multiplex PCR. The sample has nearly 200,000 clones; approximately 94% are singletons. The sequencing here drew on peripheral blood, taken 28 days after the second AZD1222 dose. These receptors came from an adult who received the AZD1222 COVID-19 vaccine.

The rearrangement joins TRBV18 to TRBJ1-6, with D unclear. The CDR3 sequence is 15 residues long. Germline V gives CDR1 KGHSH, CDR2 LQKENI. Trimming stripped 0 bases from V and 2 bases from J, with 5 bases between. The CDR3 DNA follows: TGTGCCAGCTCACCACCAGTGACCTATAATTCACCCCTCCACTTT. Protein: CASSPPVTYNSPLHF.

This clone was seen a handful of times. The gene calls are TRBV6-5 and TRBJ1-1, with a possible D match to TRBD1 (6 bases). CDR3 size: 16 residues. CDR1 and CDR2 (germline): MNHEY, SVGAGI. V was clipped by 0 bases and J by 3 bases, with 14 bases between them. CDR3 amino acids: CASSYSMPGADTEAFF. The CDR3 DNA sequence: TGTGCCAGCAGTTACTCTATGCCGGGGGCAGACACTGAAGCTTTCTTT.

V is TRBV27 and J is TRBJ2-7; D is ambiguous. There are 13 residues in the CDR3. Trimming cost V 2 bases and J 3 bases, with 8 bases left between them. Per germline, CDR1 MNHEY and CDR2 SMNVEV (reference sequence). CDR3 sequence (DNA): TGTGCCAGCAGTTTAGGCCAAAACTACGAGCAGTACTTC. This encodes CASSLGQNYEQYF.

The rearrangement links TRBV20-1 to TRBJ2-7; D might be TRBD2 (5 bases). The CDR3 runs to 12 residues. Germline V gives CDR1 DFQATT, CDR2 SNEGSKA (reference sequence). Deletions cut 3 bases from V and 1 base from J, with 7 bases between. DNA of the CDR3: TGCAGTGCTAGTCGGGAATCCTACGAGCAGTACTTC. It yields the protein CSASRESYEQYF.

CDR3: CASIRTATSGNTIYF. CDR3 bases: TGTGCCAGCATTCGGACAGCGACTTCTGGAAACACCATATATTTT. The chain links TRBV6-5 to TRBJ1-3, with D perhaps TRBD1 (6 bases). The CDR3 is 15 residues long. Trimming took off 7 bases at V and 1 base at J, with 14 bases between the two ends. Germline CDR1 MNHEY, CDR2 SVGAGI.

The gene calls are TRBV28 and TRBJ2-4; 10 bases are shared with TRBD1. The germline gives CDR1 MDHEN, CDR2 SYDVKM. V gave up 5 bases and J gave up 6 bases; unmatched junction bases: 7. The CDR3 is 15 amino acids. CDR3 sequence (DNA): TGTGCCAGCAGTAGACAGGGGGCCTCCGTAAACATTCAGTACTTC. Its protein is CASSRQGASVNIQYF.

This sequence joins TRBV7-2 and TRBJ2-5, with 11 bases aligning to TRBD2. The junction had 13 bases not matched to a gene; V was cut back by 3 bases and J by 4 bases. CDR1 is SGHTA, CDR2 FQGNSA, per germline. CDR3 size: 18 residues. As DNA, the CDR3 is TGTGCCAGCAGCTTTGGCCTCGGAACTAGCGGGGGTAGAGAGACCCAGTACTTC. Amino acids: CASSFGLGTSGGRETQYF. The full variable domain, its missing parts supplied by reference TRBV7-2 and TRBJ2-5, is GAGVSQSPSNKVTEKGKDVELRCDPISGHTALYWYRQSLGQGLEFLIYFQGNSAPDKSGLPSDRFSAERTGGSVSTLTIQRTQQEDSAVYLCASSFGLGTSGGRETQYFGPGTRLLVL.

The genes are TRBV7-3 and TRBJ2-1; D is perhaps TRBD2 (7 bases). Germline CDR1 and CDR2: SGHTA and FQGTGA. The ends were cut back, 3 bases at V and 9 bases at J, with 15 bases in the middle. This CDR3 region has 14 residues. CDR3 coding DNA: TGTGCCAGCAGCTTCTACGGGGGGCCGGGTGAGCAGTTCTTC. Translating it yields CASSFYGGPGEQFF.

This chain uses TRBV19 with TRBJ1-1; D is uncertain. V was pared by 2 bases and J by 1 base, with 11 bases between. The CDR3 totals 15 residues. The V gene's germline CDR1 is LNHDA and CDR2 SQIVND (reference sequence). Here the CDR3 reads CASSIYTGRNTEAFF. CDR3 DNA sequence: TGTGCCAGTAGTATATATACGGGGAGGAACACTGAAGCTTTCTTT.

In regard to this clone: Other DNA sequences within the sample encode an identical CDR3. V usage is TRBV2 and J usage is TRBJ1-4, with 11 positions matching TRBD1. Germline trimming cut 8 bases from V and 11 bases from J; bases unmatched to any gene: 4. The germline gives CDR1 SNHLY, CDR2 FYNNEI. This CDR3 contains 12 residues. The CDR3 is CASGRDRGKLFF. In nucleotides, the CDR3 is TGTGCCAGCGGCCGGGACAGGGGGAAACTGTTTTTT.

V usage is TRBV27 and J usage is TRBJ2-3; D remains unclear. Germline loops: CDR1 MNHEY, CDR2 SMNVEV (reference sequence). This CDR3 spans 11 amino acids. V lost 4 bases to trimming and J lost 2 bases, with 1 base between them. The CDR3 loop reads CASSSTDTQYF. For the CDR3, the DNA is TGTGCCAGCAGTTCCACAGATACGCAGTATTTT.

This rearrangement joins TRBV19 to TRBJ1-5; D unclear. The germline V and J ends were trimmed by 8 bases and 6 bases, with 17 bases remaining between them. The length of the CDR3 is 14 residues. The germline V gene has CDR1 LNHDA and CDR2 SQIVND (reference sequence). The CDR3 DNA is TGTGCCAGTGCAGGCGTACGTGTGGCTCAGCCCCAGCATTTT. This codes for CASAGVRVAQPQHF. Complete variable domain (other parts from reference TRBV19 and TRBJ1-5): DGGITQSPKYLFRKEGQNVTLSCEQNLNHDAMYWYRQDPGQGLRLIYYSQIVNDFQKGDIAEGYSVSREKKESFPLTVTSAQKNPTAFYLCASAGVRVAQPQHFGDGTRLSIL.

This chain uses TRBV7-9 with TRBJ1-2; no reliable D call. Germline V lookup: CDR1 SEHNR, CDR2 FQNEAQ (reference sequence). The CDR3 sequence is 17 residues long. V was trimmed by 1 base and J by 0 bases, leaving 15 bases between them. The CDR3 DNA follows: TGTGCCAGCAGCTTAGAGGTCTCATGGGGATCTAACTATGGCTACACCTTC. This gives the protein CASSLEVSWGSNYGYTF.

As to this clone: Different DNA sequences within this sample yield the same CDR3. This chain uses TRBV5-1 with TRBJ1-1; D ambiguous. The V gene lost 2 bases and the J gene lost 1 base, with 9 bases spanning the gap. This CDR3 comprises 14 residues. CDR1 and CDR2 from the germline V gene are SGHRS and YFSETQ. The CDR3 sequence: CASSLRTGNTEAFF. CDR3 in DNA: TGCGCCAGCAGCTTAAGGACGGGGAACACTGAAGCTTTCTTT.

This sequence joins TRBV7-9 and TRBJ2-1; 7 positions agree with TRBD1. CDR1 and CDR2 (germline): SEHNR, FQNEAQ (reference sequence). V was clipped by 5 bases and J by 10 bases; unmatched bases: 8. This CDR3 contains 13 residues. CDR3 region: CASSHPSGQEQFF. The CDR3 bases are TGTGCCAGCAGCCACCCGTCGGGACAGGAGCAGTTCTTC.

The gene calls are TRBV5-1 and TRBJ1-3, with D hard to call. The CDR3 contains 14 residues. The V end lost 4 bases, the J end lost 0 bases, and 8 bases lay between the germline ends. Germline V gene lookup returns CDR1 SGHRS and CDR2 YFSETQ. This chain's CDR3 is CASSQMASGNTIYF. CDR3 DNA: TGCGCCAGCAGCCAAATGGCCTCTGGAAACACCATATATTTT.

In nucleotides, the CDR3 is TGTGCCAGCAGTAAGGGGCCGGGCGGACGTCAGCCCCAGCATTTT. Its protein product is CASSKGPGGRQPQHF. The chain has TRBV21-1 and TRBJ1-5; the D call in the table, TRBD1, was not verified against the DNA. TRBV21-1 is a pseudogene locus. There are 15 residues in the CDR3.

The rearrangement uses TRBV7-6 and TRBJ2-1; 9 bases align to TRBD1. The trim removed 2 bases at V and 4 bases at J, leaving 9 bases unmatched. Germline V lookup: CDR1 SGHVS, CDR2 FNYEAQ. This CDR3 spans 17 amino acids. The CDR3 spells CASSLTLQGAIYNEQFF. CDR3 nucleotides: TGTGCCAGCAGCTTAACCCTACAGGGGGCGATTTACAATGAGCAGTTCTTC. Full variable domain (outside the CDR3, taken from reference TRBV7-6 and TRBJ2-1): GAGVSQSPRYKVTKRGQDVALRCDPISGHVSLYWYRQALGQGPEFLTYFNYEAQQDKSGLPNDRFSAERPEGSISTLTIQRTEQRDSAMYRCASSLTLQGAIYNEQFFGPGTRLTVL.

The chain links TRBV5-1 to TRBJ2-1; D might be TRBD1 (6 bases). The CDR3 loop spans 15 amino acids. Germline V gene lookup returns CDR1 SGHRS and CDR2 YFSETQ. Between the trimmed V and J ends, which lost 0 bases and 4 bases, there was a span of 11 bases. The CDR3 region has the DNA TGCGCCAGCAGCTTGGGAAGTGGACAGTACAATGAGCAGTTCTTC. This sequence encodes CASSLGSGQYNEQFF.

This rearrangement joins TRBV12-3 or TRBV12-4 to TRBJ2-3; D perhaps matches TRBD2 (5 bases). Trimming took off 6 bases at V and 6 bases at J, with 13 bases between the two ends. The CDR3 runs 13 residues. The CDR3: CASREWGADTQYF. CDR3 in DNA: TGTGCCAGCAGGGAATGGGGAGCGGATACGCAGTATTTT.

The rearrangement uses TRBV19 and TRBJ2-3; the D call may be TRBD1 or TRBD2 (6 bases each). CDR1 is LNHDA and CDR2 is SQIVND in the germline V gene (reference sequence). This CDR3 has 13 residues. V was cut by 8 bases and J by 6 bases, with 15 bases left in between. In nucleotides, the CDR3 is TGTGCCAGTGCGGGTCGGGGGCCCGATACGCAGTATTTT. Translating it yields CASAGRGPDTQYF.

The rearrangement links TRBV18 to TRBJ1-1, with 11 bases identical to TRBD1. This CDR3 has 13 residues. Germline values: CDR1 KGHSH, CDR2 LQKENI. Trimming removed 4 bases from V and 10 bases from J; junction bases left unmatched: 5. The CDR3: CASSLDRGRPAFF. CDR3 DNA sequence: TGTGCCAGCTCACTGGACAGGGGGCGCCCAGCTTTCTTT.

This rearrangement joins TRBV6-5 to TRBJ2-7; D possibly corresponds to TRBD1 (5 bases). There are 14 residues in the CDR3. The V and J ends lost 8 bases and 5 bases respectively, with 19 bases between them. Germline lookup yields CDR1 MNHEY and CDR2 SVGAGI. CDR3 DNA sequence: TGTGCCAGCGCCCAAGGGGCACTCCAGAACGAGCAGTACTTC. This sequence encodes CASAQGALQNEQYF.

The chain combines TRBV11-2 with TRBJ1-5; 7 bases map to TRBD1. Germline CDR1 is SGHAT and CDR2 is FQNNGV. V was clipped by 5 bases and J by 1 base; unmatched bases: 2. CDR3 length equals 14 residues. The CDR3, as DNA: TGTGCCAGCAGCGACAGGGACAGCAATCAGCCCCAGCATTTT. Translated, it gives CASSDRDSNQPQHF.

This clone was observed once. This chain joins TRBV7-3 and TRBJ1-1; a weak D match, TRBD1 (5 bases). Germline V CDR1 and CDR2: SGHTA, FQGTGA. This CDR3 comprises 14 residues. V gave up 5 bases and J gave up 0 bases, with 10 bases separating them. CDR3 sequence: CASSPMGVNTEAFF. For the CDR3, the DNA is TGTGCCAGCAGCCCGATGGGGGTGAACACTGAAGCTTTCTTT.

This chain uses TRBV4-2 with TRBJ1-1; 7 bases align to TRBD1. J lost 2 bases, V lost 3 bases, and 9 bases had no gene match. Germline CDR1 LGHNA, CDR2 YNFKEQ. The CDR3 has 16 residues. In DNA, the CDR3 is TGTGCCAGCAGCCATCCGTCCGGGACAGTTAACACTGAAGCTTTCTTT. Its protein is CASSHPSGTVNTEAFF.

Details on this clone: This same CDR3 is encoded by further DNA sequences in the sample. The CDR3 nucleotides are TGTGCCAGCTCACCAGCGGGGGCGAACACTGAAGCTTTCTTT. Amino acid sequence: CASSPAGANTEAFF. V gene TRBV18 combines with J gene TRBJ1-1; the D gene is possibly TRBD1 (6 bases). CDR3 length: 14 residues. Germline V gene data show CDR1 as KGHSH and CDR2 as LQKENI. Trimming took off 2 bases at V and 1 base at J, with 8 bases between the two ends.